This TCR beta chain was recovered during a study of siplizumab effects on memory and regulatory T cells. Findings and limits, study-wide: Contribution to the alloresponse seemed major for naive T cells, which also seemed more diverse than memory cells. Whether proliferating Tregs in siplizumab cultures suppress was not functionally confirmed. Solely a minor proportion of alloreactive clones could be assigned to unstimulated subsets. Siplizumab significantly reduced alloreactive sequences traceable to unstimulated CD4+ memory cells.

As regards this clone: Its target is unknown.

Trimming left V 5 bases short and J 1 base short, with 11 bases between. Per germline, CDR1 SEHNR and CDR2 FQNEAQ (reference sequence). The CDR3 has 15 residues. Method: immunoSEQ multiplex PCR; TCRdb's copy keeps in-frame clones and lacks some. The table records about 120,000 clones, around 93% of them present only once. The specimen sequenced was non-Treg CD4+ T cells sorted from blood. The V call is TRBV7-9, the J call TRBJ1-4; maybe TRBD1 (5 bases). This sequence was found in a human donor in good health. The chain's CDR3 is CASSQGGKTNEKLFF. The CDR3 nucleotides are TGTGCCAGCAGCCAGGGAGGGAAAACTAATGAAAAACTGTTTTTT.